One sample yielded the 25 T cell receptor beta chains listed below, sequenced in a study of shared clonotypes between healthy human individuals. Clones were read by immunoSEQ multiplex PCR, and TCRdb kept only the in-frame ones, dropping some. The data show over 2 million clones, 85% to 95% seen once. Sequencing was carried out using naive CD4+ T cells sorted from blood. Subset of the sample: CD45RA+ positively selected. The receptors shown here come from a man younger than 30 in good health.

Details on this clone: At the DNA level, this CDR3 is encoded by other sequences in the same sample as well. The chain is built from TRBV10-3 and TRBJ2-2; TRBD2 might be the D (5 bases). The V gene lost 2 bases and the J gene lost 2 bases, with 6 bases spanning the gap. The CDR3 runs 14 residues. CDR1 and CDR2 from the germline V gene are ENHRY and SYGVKD. The CDR3 DNA reads as TGTGCCATCAGTGAGGGAGGAAACACCGGGGAGCTGTTTTTT. The encoded protein is CAISEGGNTGELFF.

For the CDR3, the DNA is TGTGCCAGCAGCTCCACAGGGGGGGGCAGAGAGCAGTACTTC. This gives the protein CASSSTGGGREQYF. The genes are TRBV7-2 and TRBJ2-7, with D maybe TRBD1 (8 bases). Germline-derived CDR1 and CDR2 are SGHTA and FQGNSA. Trimming removed 4 bases at V and 7 bases at J, with 17 bases between. This CDR3 contains 14 residues.

Comments on this clone: Being one base from a much bigger clone, this may be a read error. Other DNA sequences in the same sample also yield this CDR3. The rearrangement joins TRBV13 to TRBJ2-7; 10 nucleotides align to TRBD2. Germline lookup yields CDR1 PRHDT and CDR2 FYEKMQ (reference sequence). V lost 4 bases, J lost 0 bases, and 0 bases stayed unmatched. The CDR3 contains 14 residues. This chain's CDR3 is CASSSSGSSYEQYF. The CDR3 region has the DNA TGTGCCAGCAGCTCTAGCGGGAGCTCCTACGAGCAGTACTTC.

The rearrangement joins TRBV5-4 to TRBJ1-6; D gene uncertain. Trimming shortened V by 4 bases and J by 4 bases, and 6 bases separated the two germline ends. CDR3 length equals 13 residues. Germline V gene data show CDR1 as SGHNT and CDR2 as YYREEE (reference sequence). Here the CDR3 reads CASSLGYNSPLHF. The CDR3 region has the DNA TGTGCCAGCAGCCTCGGGTATAATTCACCCCTCCACTTT.

The V gene is TRBV7-9, the J gene TRBJ1-6; D ambiguous. This CDR3 is 13 amino acids long. Trimming took off 5 bases at V and 9 bases at J, with 11 bases between the two ends. Germline CDR1 reads SEHNR; CDR2 reads FQNEAQ (reference sequence). CDR3 in amino acids: CASSTSRFSPLHF. The CDR3 DNA reads TGTGCCAGCAGCACATCGAGGTTTTCACCCCTCCACTTT.

The genes are TRBV6-1 and TRBJ1-6; maybe TRBD1 (5 bases). Trimming removed 3 bases at V and 5 bases at J, with 14 bases between. The CDR3 extends over 16 amino acids. Germline loops: CDR1 MNHNS, CDR2 SASEGT. In DNA, the CDR3 is TGTGCCAGCAGTGATTCCCGGGCCAGGGATAATTCACCCCTCCACTTT. Its protein product is CASSDSRARDNSPLHF.

V usage is TRBV5-5 and J usage is TRBJ2-7; weak D call: TRBD1 (6 bases). V was pared by 4 bases and J by 3 bases, with 11 bases between. In germline, CDR1 is SGHKS, CDR2 YYEKEE (reference sequence). The CDR3 extends over 13 amino acids. As DNA, the CDR3 is TGTGCCAGCAGCGTGGACAGCTTCTACGAGCAGTACTTC. Translating it yields CASSVDSFYEQYF.

This clone was seen a handful of times. J is TRBJ1-6 and V is TRBV7-6, with D possibly being TRBD1 (5 bases). V shed 0 bases and J shed 10 bases, with 13 bases lying between them. The CDR3 contains 15 residues. Germline values: CDR1 SGHVS, CDR2 FNYEAQ. The CDR3 loop reads CASSLAGRGKSPLHF. CDR3 DNA sequence: TGTGCCAGCAGCTTAGCGGGTAGGGGTAAATCACCCCTCCACTTT.

The chain employs TRBV21-1 and TRBJ2-7; TRBD1, the table's D call, lacks a check against the DNA. TRBV21-1 is a known pseudogene. The CDR3 runs to 15 residues. CDR3 sequence: CASSNVTSPHYEQYF. CDR3 in DNA: TGTGCCAGCAGCAACGTCACGTCACCACACTACGAGCAGTACTTC.

The V and J genes are TRBV10-3 and TRBJ2-3; D is possibly TRBD2 (7 bases). CDR1 and CDR2 from the germline V gene are ENHRY and SYGVKD. This CDR3 has 15 residues. Trimming took off 0 bases at V and 5 bases at J, with 12 bases between the two ends. This CDR3 reads CAISESGGQGDTQYF. The CDR3 nucleotides are TGTGCCATCAGTGAGTCGGGGGGGCAGGGAGATACGCAGTATTTT.

The CDR3 here is CASRSLTSGRADTQYF. CDR3 bases: TGTGCCAGCAGATCTCTTACTAGCGGTAGAGCAGATACGCAGTATTTT. The V gene is TRBV7-8, the J gene TRBJ2-3, with TRBD2 identical over 8 bases. CDR3 size: 16 residues. Per germline, CDR1 SGHVS and CDR2 FQNEAQ. The V segment lost 6 bases and the J segment 4 bases; nucleotides outside the gene matches: 12.

The chain couples TRBV6-1 to TRBJ1-1; D not certain. There are 12 residues in the CDR3. V was cut by 7 bases and J by 1 base, with 7 bases left in between. Germline CDR1 and CDR2: MNHNS and SASEGT. The CDR3: CASTLANTEAFF. The CDR3 DNA reads TGTGCCAGCACCCTGGCGAACACTGAAGCTTTCTTT.

The CDR3 region is CASSPGTGDTGELFF. CDR3 nucleotides: TGTGCCAGCAGCCCCGGGACAGGGGACACCGGGGAGCTGTTTTTT. The chain uses TRBV7-2 and TRBJ2-2; the match to TRBD1 covers 10 bases. The J segment lost 3 bases and the V segment lost 5 bases, leaving 3 bases of the junction unmatched. The CDR3 is made up of 15 amino acids. Looked up from germline, CDR1 is SGHTA and CDR2 is FQGNSA.

Of note for this clone: Possible read error: a much larger clone is one base away. The rearrangement joins TRBV4-2 to TRBJ2-7, with D tentatively TRBD2 (5 bases). V was pared by 1 base and J by 5 bases, with 15 bases between. In germline, CDR1 is LGHNA, CDR2 YNFKEQ. This CDR3 has 15 residues. Here the CDR3 reads CASSQGYGEWNEQYF. DNA of the CDR3: TGTGCCAGCAGCCAAGGTTACGGGGAGTGGAACGAGCAGTACTTC.

The chain carries TRBV12-5 and TRBJ2-3; D might be TRBD2 (6 bases). The CDR3 has 16 residues. Deletions cut 7 bases from V and 5 bases from J, with 22 bases between. Germline assignment: CDR1 LGHNT and CDR2 FRNRAP. The CDR3 loop is CASASERVLAGDTQYF. CDR3 DNA: TGTGCTAGTGCCTCGGAACGGGTACTAGCCGGAGATACGCAGTATTTT.

CDR3 DNA sequence: TGTGCCAGCAGTGAATCGGGGGCCGAGCAGTACTTC. This codes for CASSESGAEQYF. This chain connects TRBV25-1 to TRBJ2-7, with D perhaps given as TRBD1 or TRBD2 (6 bases each). The V end was cut by 1 base, the J end by 6 bases, with 7 bases between. Germline V CDR1 and CDR2: MGHDK, SYGVNS. The CDR3 totals 12 residues.

The chain is built from TRBV18 and TRBJ2-2, with 13 bases fitting TRBD2. Trimming took 6 bases from V and 4 from J; bases not matched to a gene: 5. Germline lookup yields CDR1 KGHSH and CDR2 LQKENI. The CDR3 has 16 amino acids. The chain's CDR3 is CASSVGLAGITGELFF. CDR3 sequence (DNA): TGTGCCAGCTCCGTGGGACTAGCGGGGATCACCGGGGAGCTGTTTTTT.

In the case of this clone: Other nucleotide sequences from this sample produce the same CDR3. The genes are TRBV5-1 and TRBJ2-3, with 9 bases lining up with TRBD2. There are 14 residues in the CDR3. Germline-derived CDR1 and CDR2 are SGHRS and YFSETQ. V gave up 4 bases and J gave up 4 bases; unmatched junction bases: 4. The CDR3 sequence is CASSLGLAPDTQYF. CDR3 nucleotide sequence: TGCGCCAGCAGCCTGGGACTAGCTCCAGATACGCAGTATTTT. The full variable domain, in which reference TRBV5-1 and TRBJ2-3 provide the parts outside the CDR3, is KAGVTQTPRYLIKTRGQQVTLSCSPISGHRSVSWYQQTPGQGLQFLFEYFSETQRNKGNFPGRFSGRQFSNSRSEMNVSTLELGDSALYLCASSLGLAPDTQYFGPGTRLTVL.

For the CDR3, the DNA is TGCAGCGTTGTCGCGGGGGGCACCTACAATGAGCAGTTCTTC. It yields the protein CSVVAGGTYNEQFF. The chain links TRBV29-1 to TRBJ2-1; 8 bases agree with TRBD2. The germline gives CDR1 SQVTM, CDR2 ANQGSEA. V lost 4 bases, J lost 2 bases, and 4 bases stayed unmatched. The CDR3 has 14 amino acids.

Remarks on this clone: Other DNA sequences of this sample code for an identical CDR3. This chain joins TRBV2 and TRBJ2-5, with 11 nucleotides matching TRBD2. This CDR3 spans 16 amino acids. The germline V gene has CDR1 SNHLY and CDR2 FYNNEI. Trimming cost V 1 base and J 2 bases; bases outside gene matches: 3. The CDR3 protein is CASSEGLAGGQETQYF. For the CDR3, the DNA is TGTGCCAGCAGTGAAGGGCTAGCGGGGGGTCAAGAGACCCAGTACTTC. The full variable domain, its missing parts supplied by reference TRBV2 and TRBJ2-5, is EPEVTQTPSHQVTQMGQEVILRCVPISNHLYFYWYRQILGQKVEFLVSFYNNEISEKSEIFDDQFSVERPDGSNFTLKIRSTKLEDSAMYFCASSEGLAGGQETQYFGPGTRLLVL.

The chain carries TRBV19 and TRBJ1-4, with 8 bases fitting TRBD1. The V gene end was trimmed by 5 bases and the J gene end by 0 bases; junction bases not matched to a gene: 14. The CDR3 extends over 19 amino acids. The germline V gene encodes CDR1 LNHDA and CDR2 SQIVND (reference sequence). The CDR3 spells CASSRTGQGVLATNEKLFF. In DNA form, the CDR3 reads TGTGCCAGTAGTCGCACAGGACAGGGAGTTTTAGCAACTAATGAAAAACTGTTTTTT.

The chain employs TRBV9 and TRBJ2-5; 7 bases match TRBD1. The V segment lost 4 bases and the J segment 5 bases; nucleotides outside the gene matches: 8. In germline, CDR1 is SGDLS, CDR2 YYNGEE. The CDR3 extends over 14 amino acids. This CDR3 is CASSYRGEWETQYF. The CDR3 DNA reads TGTGCCAGCAGCTACAGGGGAGAGTGGGAGACCCAGTACTTC.

The gene calls are TRBV5-1 and TRBJ2-7, with TRBD1 matching over 9 bases. Germline CDR1 reads SGHRS; CDR2 reads YFSETQ. The CDR3 has 15 amino acids. The V segment lost 4 bases and the J segment 4 bases; nucleotides outside the gene matches: 9. CDR3 in amino acids: CASSLGQGKIYEQYF. CDR3 in DNA: TGCGCCAGCAGCCTAGGACAGGGGAAGATTTACGAGCAGTACTTC.

On this clone: A much more abundant neighbour one base away suggests this may be a read error. This sample includes further DNA sequences coding for the same CDR3. This chain uses TRBV30 with TRBJ2-2, with D perhaps matching TRBD1 (6 bases). In germline, CDR1 is GTSNPN, CDR2 SVGIG (reference sequence). The CDR3 consists of 14 residues. Written as DNA, the CDR3 is TGTGCCTGGAGTGCCGGACAGAACACCGGGGAGCTGTTTTTC. Amino acid sequence: CAWSAGQNTGELFF. The complete variable domain, with remaining parts taken from reference TRBV30 and TRBJ2-2, reads SQTIHQWPATLVQPVGSPLSLECTVEGTSNPNLYWYRQAAGRGLQLLFYSVGIGQISSEVPQNLSASRPQDRQFILSSKKLLLSDSGFYLCAWSAGQNTGELFFGEGSRLTVL.

The chain couples TRBV6-6 to TRBJ1-2; TRBD1 might be the D (5 bases). V shed 0 bases and J shed 4 bases, with 6 bases lying between them. Germline CDR1 MNHNY, CDR2 SVGAGI (reference sequence). The CDR3 extends over 13 amino acids. CDR3 region: CASSYSQGYGYTF. DNA for the CDR3: TGTGCCAGCAGTTACTCGCAGGGCTATGGCTACACCTTC.